What follows are 3 T cell receptor beta chains derived from one specimen sequenced in a study of naive and memory T cell subsets. An equimolar mix of two oligonucleotides served as the beta constant-region primer for TRBC1 and TRBC2. The ligated cDNA underwent four PCR rounds using SP2 and nested alpha and beta constant-region primers. TCRdb analysed the UMI-ligation and nested PCR reads with MiXCR anew, one entry per CDR3 protein. The profile covers tens of thousands of distinct CDR3 sequences, with around 9% appearing a single time and over 0.95% taken by the ten largest. The specimen sequenced was naive CD8+ T cells from blood. Receptors were obtained from a human donor in good health.

The chain is built from TRBV3-1 and TRBJ2-5, with D hard to call. The CDR3 extends over 15 amino acids. From germline, CDR1 is LGHDT and CDR2 YNNKEL (reference sequence). Trimming stripped 0 bases from V and 4 bases from J, with 12 bases between. Written as DNA, the CDR3 is TGTGCCAGCAGCCAAGATCAGTCCCTGGCAGAGACCCAGTACTTC. It encodes CASSQDQSLAETQYF.

The sample holds many counts of this clonotype. The chain is built from TRBV4-2 and TRBJ2-3; tentatively, D is TRBD2 (6 bases). Deletions cut 0 bases from V and 0 bases from J, with 13 bases between. The germline V gene has CDR1 LGHNA and CDR2 YNFKEQ. The CDR3 sequence is 17 residues long. CDR3 sequence: CASSQDDSGLSTDTQYF. CDR3 DNA: TGTGCCAGCAGCCAAGACGATAGCGGACTTAGCACAGATACGCAGTATTTT.

This clonotype showed up just a few times. V and J are TRBV25-1 and TRBJ2-7; 14 bases line up with TRBD2. V shed 3 bases, J shed 6 bases, and the junction held 4 bases outside the gene matches. CDR3 length: 15 residues. CDR1 and CDR2 from the germline V gene are MGHDK and SYGVNS. The CDR3 DNA sequence: TGTGCCAGCAGTGACCCTGGACTAGCGGGAGGCGAGCAGTACTTC. It codes for CASSDPGLAGGEQYF.